This TCR beta chain is drawn from a study of OX40 agonist ivuxolimab in advanced cancers. Overall study context: Patients with hepatocellular carcinoma, melanoma, renal cell or head and neck cancer made up the dose-escalation patients. Study-wide results and caveats: Relatively little clonal expansion, among the lowest observed, appeared in partial responders at 0.1-3.0 mg/kg.

Sequenced by immunoSEQ multiplex PCR; TCRdb stores in-frame clones only, minus some. The repertoire holds fewer than 35,000 clones, with about 86% as singletons. Of note for this clone: Its target is unknown.

The input for sequencing was CD4+ or CD8+ T cells sorted from blood, taken in a trial of the OX40 agonist ivuxolimab. The sequence derives from an adult with an advanced solid tumor such as melanoma, head and neck, liver or kidney cancer.

CDR3 sequence (DNA): TGTGCCAGCAGTTTCCTCGACAGGGGGCGGTTGAACACTGAAGCTTTCTTT. Amino acids: CASSFLDRGRLNTEAFF. The chain is built from TRBV27 and TRBJ1-1; TRBD1 matches at 10 bases. Germline trimming cut 3 bases from V and 0 bases from J; bases unmatched to any gene: 7. From germline, CDR1 is MNHEY and CDR2 SMNVEV (reference sequence). The CDR3 covers 17 residues.